This T cell receptor (beta chain) was retrieved from a study of T-cell reconstitution after alpha-beta-depleted transplantation in children. Points from the study as a whole: Several hundred rapidly expanded clones from non-depleted graft cells reportedly supplied alpha-beta T cells about two months post-transplant.

This clonotype has a handful of counts. Its antigen is unidentified. Researchers prepared the TCRbeta library using unique molecular identifiers, the study reports. TCRdb independently ran MiXCR on the PCR reads; one entry per CDR3 protein. Of under 85,000 distinct CDR3 sequences in the sample, around a sixth were seen once. Germline CDR1 is LGHDT and CDR2 is YNNKEL (reference sequence). V was trimmed by 2 bases and J by 1 base, leaving 0 bases between them. The CDR3 consists of 12 residues. The chain links TRBV3-1 to TRBJ2-1; no definite D call. This clonotype was sampled from a male patient under 10 years old who had a stem cell transplant for acute lymphoblastic leukemia, so the T cells may come from the graft donor. The specimen was PBMCs, mostly from graft donor cells, collected 360 days after TCRalphabeta/CD19-depleted stem cell transplant. The CDR3, as DNA: TGTGCCAGCAGCCAATCCTACAATGAGCAGTTCTTC. It is translated as CASSQSYNEQFF.